One and the same sample provided the 6 T cell receptor beta chains below, sequenced in a study of tumour-infiltrating T cells in Burkitt lymphoma. Repertoires were generated with immunoSEQ multiplex PCR, while TCRdb's copy carries only in-frame clones and drops some. The sample consists of around 780 clones, 23% of them appearing once. The sample comprised tumor tissue. The source is a human donor with Burkitt lymphoma.

There are a few counts of this clone. This chain connects TRBV2 to TRBJ1-6; tentative D call: TRBD1 (6 bases). Germline V gene sequence: CDR1 SNHLY, CDR2 FYNNEI. This CDR3 contains 17 residues. V lost 0 bases and J lost 9, with 18 bases in between. CDR3: CASSEALQWGAGSPLHF. The CDR3 DNA reads as TGTGCCAGCAGTGAAGCGCTTCAGTGGGGGGCAGGTTCACCCCTCCACTTT.

This clone has only a few counts. This chain connects TRBV10-3 to TRBJ2-7; 10 bases are shared with TRBD1. The CDR3 extends over 12 amino acids. CDR1 ENHRY and CDR2 SYGVKD come from the germline V gene. V was clipped by 11 bases and J by 3 bases; unmatched bases: 4. The CDR3 reads CASGQGDYEQYF. In DNA, the CDR3 is TGTGCCTCTGGACAGGGGGACTACGAGCAGTACTTC.

The rearrangement links TRBV18 to TRBJ1-4; D is undetermined. V lost 6 bases to trimming and J lost 6 bases, with 8 bases between them. The CDR3 loop spans 12 amino acids. Per the germline V gene, CDR1 is KGHSH and CDR2 is LQKENI. The CDR3 nucleotides are TGTGCCAGCTCCGAATATGATGAAAAACTGTTTTTT. It translates to CASSEYDEKLFF.

The chain has TRBV5-4 and TRBJ2-3; D uncertain. The germline CDR1 and CDR2 sequences are SGHNT and YYREEE (reference sequence). The CDR3 contains 15 residues. Deletions cut 2 bases from V and 2 bases from J, with 12 bases between. CDR3 residues: CASSLKGPFTDTQYF. CDR3 DNA sequence: TGTGCCAGCAGCTTAAAGGGTCCGTTCACAGATACGCAGTATTTT. The full variable domain, in which reference TRBV5-4 and TRBJ2-3 provide the parts outside the CDR3, is ETGVTQSPTHLIKTRGQQVTLRCSSQSGHNTVSWYQQALGQGPQFIFQYYREEENGRGNFPPRFSGLQFPNYSSELNVNALELDDSALYLCASSLKGPFTDTQYFGPGTRLTVL.

The rearrangement joins TRBV7-9 to TRBJ1-3, with D maybe TRBD1 (5 bases). The ends were cut back, 5 bases at V and 1 base at J, with 15 bases in the middle. The CDR3 totals 16 residues. The germline gives CDR1 SEHNR, CDR2 FQNEAQ (reference sequence). CDR3 residues: CASSNPGSGSGNTIYF. The CDR3 nucleotides are TGTGCCAGCAGCAACCCAGGGTCGGGGTCTGGAAACACCATATATTTT.

The sample holds a few counts of this clone. The rearrangement joins TRBV5-1 to TRBJ2-5; no definite D call. This CDR3 contains 14 residues. CDR1 SGHRS and CDR2 YFSETQ come from the germline V gene. V was trimmed by 5 bases and J by 2 bases, leaving 13 bases between them. CDR3 nucleotides: TGCGCCAGCAGTCGTTCGACGTCTCAAGAGACCCAGTACTTC. It specifies CASSRSTSQETQYF. The full variable domain, its missing parts supplied by reference TRBV5-1 and TRBJ2-5, is KAGVTQTPRYLIKTRGQQVTLSCSPISGHRSVSWYQQTPGQGLQFLFEYFSETQRNKGNFPGRFSGRQFSNSRSEMNVSTLELGDSALYLCASSRSTSQETQYFGPGTRLLVL.